Given below is one TCR beta chain in context. This clonotype has a count of ten or more. Its antigen specificity is not known. No per-base quality is available; no much larger clone lies one base away. Including the terminal cysteine and phenylalanine, the CDR3 comprises 16 residues. The only DNA kept is the CDR3, 48 bases in frame from the first base. Sequences MNHEY (CDR1) and SVGEGT (CDR2) are obtained from the germline V gene. At the junction V is shortened by 3 bases and J by 4 bases; bases outside the gene matches: 5. This sample is drawn from a study of T cells in Graves' hyperthyroidism and ophthalmopathy (dated by TCRdb to 2018 to 2020). With regard to the full study: Peripheral blood samples were taken at initial diagnosis, before any treatment was given. A discovery cohort of 95 to 100 patients, approximately 45 with Graves' ophthalmopathy and 55 to 60 with stable Graves' hyperthyroidism, was used to find distinguishing TCR V-J signatures. Whether ophthalmopathy could be predicted prospectively was tested in an independent validation cohort made up of 18 to 20 hyperthyroidism patients plus 17 patients who later progressed to ophthalmopathy. For training and testing, the 100 or so patients in the discovery cohort were randomly divided in a 7:3 ratio. The study also compared thyroid tissue and blood T-cell repertoires from a handful of Graves' hyperthyroidism patients. After blood sampling, hyperthyroidism patients were treated with methimazole at a starting dose of 30 mg daily, and ophthalmopathy patients were treated with high-dose intravenous methylprednisolone. According to the paper, TCR Vbeta CDR3 sequencing was carried out on more than 120 peripheral blood samples, which came from fewer than 50 ophthalmopathy, around 74 hyperthyroidism and about 17 progressor patients. Broader findings and caveats from the paper: Most expanded thyroid clonotypes (frequency above 0.001) were also detected in blood, a finding suggesting that blood repertoires may reflect thyroid immune responses. No statistical method was used to set the sample size in advance, and investigators knew the group allocation. In validation, progression to ophthalmopathy was predicted by the model with about 70% sensitivity and roughly 76% specificity, a median of approximately 7.1 months before onset. Ophthalmopathy was separated from stable hyperthyroidism by a 13 V-J signature model, with 85% to 90% sensitivity and 81% to 82% specificity obtained in cross-validation and 80%/75% obtained in testing.

Ophthalmopathy patients had moderately to severely active disease, Clinical Activity Score of at least 3, NOSPECS grade of at least 4, and duration under 3 months. Any patient with an uncontrolled infection, another autoimmune disease, pregnancy or lactation was excluded. Diagnoses were based on clinical symptoms, serum thyroxine and TRAb, thyroid ultrasound and orbital computed tomography. Ficoll-Paque density gradient centrifugation was used to isolate PBMCs from around 10 ml of fresh peripheral blood. Total RNA was extracted with Trizol reagent, and quality was checked on an Agilent 2100 Bioanalyzer. Amplification of TCR beta CDR3 regions was carried out from RNA transcripts. For the first round of RT-PCR on the TCR CDR3, the HTBI primer set was used together with the Qiagen OneStep RT-PCR kit. Libraries were constructed in a second round of multiplex PCR, after which size selection and purification were performed. Libraries were sequenced paired-end with 100 bp reads on an Illumina HiSeq2000. The study's processing was this. SOAPnuke was used to process the raw data, throwing out any read that contained adapters or uncalled bases, had a mean Phred below 15, or lacked an exact constant-primer or identifier match. COPE v1.2.5 was used to merge high-quality paired reads, and clonotypes were defined as unique nucleotide sequences. Clonotypes were aligned to IMGT TRBV, TRBD and TRBJ reference segments using MiTCR v1.1. Analysis was restricted to V-J combinations with a frequency above 0.0001, which covered roughly 99% of repertoires. The TCS score was defined as the ratio of F50 (clonal expansion) to E x V (chaos), calculated using BLOSUM62-based TCRdist between CDR3 peptides within each V-J. Welch's t-statistics and random forest reduced 514 V-J features to 13, which were used in a naive Bayes classifier (R e1071). The Morisita-Horn index was used to measure how similar the thyroid and blood repertoires were. TCRdb redid the processing of the public reads, applying fastp at Q25 and MiXCR, and retained in-frame beta chains. Rows are combined by CDR3 protein, so each entry shows the most common genes and DNA. The V and J calls were not made by the authors but by TCRdb's processing. The sample table holds approximately 610,000 distinct CDR3 sequences, of which roughly 14% were seen once. The top ten clones comprise around 4.5% of the sample.

The chain was built from TRBV6-2 or TRBV6-3 and TRBJ2-7; 14 of the junction bases match TRBD2. This TCR was recovered from a woman between 40 and 55 years old with Graves' ophthalmopathy. The sequenced material came from blood. The CDR3 region reads CASSYPGLAGAYEQYF. The bases are TGTGCCAGCAGTTATCCGGGACTAGCGGGAGCTTACGAGCAGTACTTC.